The 12 T cell receptor beta chains given below trace back to one sample, sequenced in a study of T cells in Graves' hyperthyroidism and ophthalmopathy. RNA transcripts served as the template for amplifying TCR beta CDR3 regions. During a first-round RT-PCR of the TCR CDR3, the HTBI primer set was used. Each CDR3 protein is one row after TCRdb ran MiXCR on the multiplex PCR reads. The sample has over 650,000 distinct CDR3 sequences; roughly 46% are singletons. Sequencing input: peripheral blood or thyroid tissue (not recorded which). The receptors shown here come from an adult man with Graves' disease, either hyperthyroidism or ophthalmopathy (not recorded which).

Note on this clonotype: Since a much larger clone is just one base distant, this may be a read error. V usage is TRBV2 and J usage is TRBJ2-7; D may be TRBD1 (6 bases). The CDR3 runs 15 residues. Per the germline V gene, CDR1 is SNHLY and CDR2 is FYNNEI. CDR3 sequence reads: CASREGRGATYEQYF. The CDR3 DNA reads TGTGCCAGCAGAGAAGGCAGGGGTGCTACCTACGAGCAGTACTTC. Based on the CDR3 plus reference TRBV2 and TRBJ2-7, the full variable domain is EPEVTQTPSHQVTQMGQEVILRCVPISNHLYFYWYRQILGQKVEFLVSFYNNEISEKSEIFDDQFSVERPDGSNFTLKIRSTKLEDSAMYFCASREGRGATYEQYFGPGTRLTVT.

The chain employs TRBV9 and TRBJ2-7; 7 bases align to TRBD1. The CDR3 is 16 residues long. Germline-derived CDR1 and CDR2 are SGDLS and YYNGEE. J lost 3 bases, V lost 5 bases, and 14 bases had no gene match. Here the CDR3 reads CASRLYDRDKVYEQYF. The DNA for the CDR3 is TGTGCCAGCAGGCTCTACGACAGGGACAAGGTCTACGAGCAGTACTTC.

V gene TRBV20-1 combines with J gene TRBJ1-5; D uncertain. V lost 0 bases and J lost 1, with 10 bases in between. From germline, CDR1 is DFQATT and CDR2 SNEGSKA (reference sequence). The CDR3 runs to 15 residues. The CDR3 sequence is CSARDARTSNQPQHF. DNA of the CDR3: TGCAGTGCTAGAGATGCGAGAACGAGCAATCAGCCCCAGCATTTT.

The chain joins TRBV7-4 to TRBJ1-3; the D gene is possibly TRBD1 (5 bases). Trimming cost V 1 base and J 0 bases, with 19 bases left between them. The CDR3 has 19 amino acids. The germline gives CDR1 SGHVT, CDR2 SQSDAQ. CDR3 coding DNA: TGTGCCAGCAGCTTAGACGCCGGGGCAGGACCAATCTCTGGAAACACCATATATTTT. Protein sequence: CASSLDAGAGPISGNTIYF.

This clonotype was counted many times. This chain connects TRBV29-1 to TRBJ1-2; TRBD1 matches at 10 bases. Germline V CDR1 and CDR2: SQVTM, ANQGSEA. V was pared by 5 bases and J by 6 bases, with 6 bases of the junction left unmatched. The CDR3 contains 13 residues. The CDR3 sequence is CSVWTGGLNGYTF. CDR3 coding DNA: TGCAGCGTTTGGACAGGGGGTTTGAATGGCTACACCTTC.

For this clonotype: The junction departs from germline at one end; a sequencing error may be responsible. The rearrangement joins TRBV12-3 or TRBV12-4 to TRBJ1-4; weak D call: TRBD1 (6 bases). The CDR3 is made up of 13 amino acids. Here the CDR3 reads CASSLHRVEKLLF. For the CDR3, the DNA is TGTGCCAGCAGTTTACACAGGGTTGAAAAACTGCTTTTT.

There are many counts of this clonotype. CDR3 sequence (DNA): TGCGCCAGCAGCTTTGAGACAGATTTCAACTATGGCTACACCTTC. Translating gives CASSFETDFNYGYTF. The V call is TRBV5-1, the J call TRBJ1-2; possibly TRBD1 for D (5 bases). The V gene's germline CDR1 is SGHRS and CDR2 YFSETQ. Trimming pared 2 bases from V and 2 bases from J, leaving 13 bases between. The CDR3 covers 15 residues.

This clonotype has just a few counts. This sequence joins TRBV6-6 and TRBJ2-7; no reliable D call. CDR1 and CDR2 from the germline V gene are MNHNY and SVGAGI (reference sequence). The germline V and J ends were trimmed by 11 bases and 6 bases, with 17 bases remaining between them. The CDR3 extends over 12 amino acids. The CDR3 region has the DNA TGTGCCGCCAGGACCGGAGACCTCGAGCAGTACTTC. This codes for CAARTGDLEQYF.

The rearrangement links TRBV15 to TRBJ1-4; a weak D match, TRBD1 (6 bases). The CDR3 sequence is 16 residues long. Germline V gene data show CDR1 as LNHNV and CDR2 as YYDKDF (reference sequence). V lost 1 base and J 4 bases, leaving 13 bases between the germline ends. CDR3 bases: TGTGCCACCAGCAGAGCCAGCGGGGGCAGTAATGAAAAACTGTTTTTT. Translated, it gives CATSRASGGSNEKLFF.

The chain recombines TRBV9 with TRBJ1-3; D perhaps matches TRBD1 (6 bases). V lost 1 base to trimming and J lost 0 bases, with 14 bases between them. Per germline, CDR1 SGDLS and CDR2 YYNGEE. There are 17 residues in the CDR3. The CDR3, as DNA: TGTGCCAGCAGCGTAAAGGCGGGGGGCACCTCTGGAAACACCATATATTTT. Its protein is CASSVKAGGTSGNTIYF.

This clonotype has more than one count but fewer than ten. This rearrangement joins TRBV11-2 to TRBJ1-5; possibly TRBD1 for D (5 bases). This CDR3 is 14 amino acids long. CDR1 and CDR2 (germline): SGHAT, FQNNGV. Trimming took off 6 bases at V and 3 bases at J, with 12 bases between the two ends. CDR3 nucleotide sequence: TGTGCCAGCAGTTTCAGCAGGGTCAATCAGCCCCAGCATTTT. Translating gives CASSFSRVNQPQHF.

The V and J genes are TRBV7-2 and TRBJ1-4; 7 nucleotides line up with TRBD1. Per germline, CDR1 SGHTA and CDR2 FQGNSA. The CDR3 spans 14 residues. J was trimmed by 7 bases and V by 8 bases; bases with no gene match: 10. CDR3 amino acids: CASGHTGVSEKLFF. CDR3 nucleotides: TGTGCCAGCGGGCACACAGGGGTCAGTGAAAAACTGTTTTTT.